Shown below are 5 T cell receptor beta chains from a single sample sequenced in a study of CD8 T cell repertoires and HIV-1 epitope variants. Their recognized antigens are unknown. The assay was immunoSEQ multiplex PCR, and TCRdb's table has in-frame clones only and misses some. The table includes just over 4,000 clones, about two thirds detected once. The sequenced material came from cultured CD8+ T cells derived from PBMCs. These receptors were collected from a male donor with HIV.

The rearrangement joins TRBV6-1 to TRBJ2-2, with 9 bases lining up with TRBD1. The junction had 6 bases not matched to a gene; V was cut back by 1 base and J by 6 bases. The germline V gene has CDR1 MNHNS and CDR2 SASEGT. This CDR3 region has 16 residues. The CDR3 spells CASSEGGDRAAGELFF. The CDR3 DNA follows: TGTGCCAGCAGTGAAGGTGGGGACAGGGCAGCCGGGGAGCTGTTTTTT.

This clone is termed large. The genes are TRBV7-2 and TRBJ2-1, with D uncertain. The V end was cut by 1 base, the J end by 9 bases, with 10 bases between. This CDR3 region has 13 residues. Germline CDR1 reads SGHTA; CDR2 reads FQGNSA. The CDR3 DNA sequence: TGTGCCAGCAGCTTAGACGGTGCCAGTGAGCAGTTCTTC. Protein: CASSLDGASEQFF. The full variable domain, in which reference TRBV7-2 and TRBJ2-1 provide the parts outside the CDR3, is GAGVSQSPSNKVTEKGKDVELRCDPISGHTALYWYRQSLGQGLEFLIYFQGNSAPDKSGLPSDRFSAERTGGSVSTLTIQRTQQEDSAVYLCASSLDGASEQFFGPGTRLTVL.

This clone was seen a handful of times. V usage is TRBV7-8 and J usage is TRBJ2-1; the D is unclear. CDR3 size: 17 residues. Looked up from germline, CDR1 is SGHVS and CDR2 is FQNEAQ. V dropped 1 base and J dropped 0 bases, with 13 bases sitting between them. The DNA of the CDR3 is TGTGCCAGCAGCTTAGTAATCGGCAGGTCCTCCTACAATGAGCAGTTCTTC. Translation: CASSLVIGRSSYNEQFF.

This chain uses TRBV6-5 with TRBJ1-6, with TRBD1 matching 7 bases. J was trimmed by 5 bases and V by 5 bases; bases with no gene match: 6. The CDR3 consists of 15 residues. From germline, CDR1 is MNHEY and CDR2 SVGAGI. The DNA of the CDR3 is TGTGCCAGCAGTAGACAGGGTAGAGATAATTCACCCCTCCACTTT. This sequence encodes CASSRQGRDNSPLHF.

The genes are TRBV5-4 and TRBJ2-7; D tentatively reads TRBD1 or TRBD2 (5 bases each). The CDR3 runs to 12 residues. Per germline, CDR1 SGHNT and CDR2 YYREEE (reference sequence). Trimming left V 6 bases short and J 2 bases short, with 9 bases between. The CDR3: CASTGTAYEQYF. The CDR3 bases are TGTGCCAGCACCGGGACGGCCTACGAGCAGTACTTC.